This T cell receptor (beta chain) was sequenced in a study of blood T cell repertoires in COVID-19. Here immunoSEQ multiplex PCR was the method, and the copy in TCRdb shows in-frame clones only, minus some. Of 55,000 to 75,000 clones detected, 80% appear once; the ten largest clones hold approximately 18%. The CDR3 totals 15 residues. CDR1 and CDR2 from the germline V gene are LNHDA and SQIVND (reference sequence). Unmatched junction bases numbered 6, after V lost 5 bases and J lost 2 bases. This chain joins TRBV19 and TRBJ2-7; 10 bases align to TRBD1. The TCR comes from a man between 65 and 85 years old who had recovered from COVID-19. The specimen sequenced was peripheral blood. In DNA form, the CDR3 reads TGTGCCAGTAGTCCAACGGACAGGGGGGCCTACGAGCAGTACTTC. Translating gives CASSPTDRGAYEQYF. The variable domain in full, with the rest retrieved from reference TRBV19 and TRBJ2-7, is DGGITQSPKYLFRKEGQNVTLSCEQNLNHDAMYWYRQDPGQGLRLIYYSQIVNDFQKGDIAEGYSVSREKKESFPLTVTSAQKNPTAFYLCASSPTDRGAYEQYFGPGTRLTVT.